These 10 T cell receptor beta chains share one sample of origin, sequenced in a study of beta chain features in type 1 diabetes. Investigators reverse transcribed all isolated RNA, so they sequenced expressed TCRB transcripts. The table came from immunoSEQ multiplex PCR; TCRdb's copy has only in-frame clones and leaves some out. The sample shows fewer than 450,000 clones, approximately 13% of them seen only once. The antigens of these receptors remain unknown. Broader study findings: Among all four CD4+ subsets, Type 1 diabetes patients had TCRB CDR3s that were moderately but significantly shorter.

The sample was naive CD4+ T cells from blood. These receptors were taken from a woman younger than 30 with type 1 diabetes.

The V gene is TRBV28, the J gene TRBJ2-7; D remains ambiguous. Germline V CDR1 and CDR2: MDHEN, SYDVKM. The CDR3 covers 16 residues. The V end was cut by 8 bases, the J end by 0 bases, with 20 bases between. CDR3 sequence reads: CASGSSGTPYSYEQYF. The CDR3 DNA follows: TGTGCCAGCGGTTCTTCCGGTACCCCTTACTCCTACGAGCAGTACTTC.

This sequence joins TRBV5-4 and TRBJ2-3, with no clear D. Trimming removed 0 bases from V and 6 bases from J, with 11 bases in between. Looked up from germline, CDR1 is SGHNT and CDR2 is YYREEE (reference sequence). The CDR3 extends over 14 amino acids. The CDR3 region is CASSLAVSWDTQYF. The DNA for the CDR3 is TGTGCCAGCAGCTTGGCAGTCTCCTGGGATACGCAGTATTTT.

The genes are TRBV5-1 and TRBJ2-2; 7 positions match TRBD1. The CDR3 has 13 residues. The V segment lost 4 bases and the J segment 9 bases; nucleotides outside the gene matches: 6. Germline loops: CDR1 SGHRS, CDR2 YFSETQ. CDR3 sequence (DNA): TGCGCCAGCAGCCTCGGACAGGAAAGGGAGCTGTTTTTT. This translates into CASSLGQERELFF.

This sequence joins TRBV11-2 and TRBJ2-7, with 8 bases that match TRBD1. J was trimmed by 3 bases and V by 5 bases; bases with no gene match: 9. The CDR3 runs to 15 residues. CDR1 is SGHAT, CDR2 FQNNGV, per germline. CDR3 DNA sequence: TGTGCCAGCAGCCGGACCTCCGACAGGGGCTACGAGCAGTACGTC. Translation gives CASSRTSDRGYEQYV.

CDR3 sequence: CASMAWTGWNEQFF. CDR3 coding DNA: TGTGCCAGCATGGCCTGGACAGGGTGGAATGAGCAGTTCTTC. J is TRBJ2-1 and V is TRBV7-9; TRBD1 matches 8 bases. CDR3 length: 14 residues. The trim removed 7 bases at V and 7 bases at J, leaving 9 bases unmatched. The V gene's germline CDR1 is SEHNR and CDR2 FQNEAQ (reference sequence).

The chain is built from TRBV6-5 and TRBJ2-1; D might be TRBD2 (5 bases). This CDR3 has 14 residues. Germline loops: CDR1 MNHEY, CDR2 SVGAGI. Trimming stripped 6 bases from V and 1 base from J, with 10 bases between. CDR3 nucleotides: TGTGCCAGCAGACGGGATTTTTCCTACAATGAGCAGTTCTTC. It specifies CASRRDFSYNEQFF.

This sequence joins TRBV13 and TRBJ2-7, with D perhaps TRBD2 (6 bases). There are 15 residues in the CDR3. The germline V and J ends were trimmed by 8 bases and 0 bases, with 17 bases remaining between them. Germline values: CDR1 PRHDT, CDR2 FYEKMQ (reference sequence). The CDR3 region has the DNA TGTGCCAGCGGTGCGGGACGGATGACCTCCTACGAGCAGTACTTC. Amino acid sequence: CASGAGRMTSYEQYF.

The sample holds many counts of this clone. The chain combines TRBV30 with TRBJ1-5; D not certain. CDR1 and CDR2 from the germline V gene are GTSNPN and SVGIG (reference sequence). The ends were cut back, 1 base at V and 0 bases at J, with 4 bases in the middle. This CDR3 is built from 13 residues. The DNA of the CDR3 is TGTGCCTGGAGTGACAGTAGCAATCAGCCCCAGCATTTT. This encodes CAWSDSSNQPQHF. Supplemented by reference TRBV30 and TRBJ1-5, the full variable domain reads SQTIHQWPATLVQPVGSPLSLECTVEGTSNPNLYWYRQAAGRGLQLLFYSVGIGQISSEVPQNLSASRPQDRQFILSSKKLLLSDSGFYLCAWSDSSNQPQHFGDGTRLSIL.

The chain employs TRBV5-4 and TRBJ2-4; 9 nucleotides line up with TRBD1. The CDR3 contains 14 residues. Unmatched junction bases numbered 10, after V lost 7 bases and J lost 8 bases. Germline CDR1 reads SGHNT; CDR2 reads YYREEE (reference sequence). For the CDR3, the DNA is TGTGCCAGCTCGGACGGACAGGGGAAGGACATTCAGTACTTC. This translates into CASSDGQGKDIQYF.

This clone came up a few times. The chain has TRBV2 and TRBJ2-7, with 7 bases lining up with TRBD2. CDR3 length: 14 amino acids. CDR1 and CDR2 from the germline V gene are SNHLY and FYNNEI. J gave up 7 bases and V 7 bases, and 13 bases lay outside the gene matches. The CDR3 protein is CASTSGGSLWEQYV. The CDR3 nucleotides are TGTGCCAGCACCTCGGGCGGGAGTCTTTGGGAGCAGTACGTC.